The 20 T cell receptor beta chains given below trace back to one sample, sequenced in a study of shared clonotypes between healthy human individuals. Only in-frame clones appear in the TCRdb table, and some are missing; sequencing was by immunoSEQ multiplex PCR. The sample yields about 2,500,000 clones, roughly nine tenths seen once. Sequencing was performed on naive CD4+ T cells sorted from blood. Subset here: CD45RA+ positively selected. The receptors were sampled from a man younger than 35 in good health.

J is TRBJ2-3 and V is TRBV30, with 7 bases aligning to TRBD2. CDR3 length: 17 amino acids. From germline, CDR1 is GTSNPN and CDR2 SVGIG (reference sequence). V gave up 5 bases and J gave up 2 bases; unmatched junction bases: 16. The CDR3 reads CAWGSTRTSGATDTQYF. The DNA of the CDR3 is TGTGCCTGGGGCTCTACCCGGACTAGTGGGGCCACAGATACGCAGTATTTT. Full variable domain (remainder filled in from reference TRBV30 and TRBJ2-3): SQTIHQWPATLVQPVGSPLSLECTVEGTSNPNLYWYRQAAGRGLQLLFYSVGIGQISSEVPQNLSASRPQDRQFILSSKKLLLSDSGFYLCAWGSTRTSGATDTQYFGPGTRLTVL.

DNA of the CDR3: TGTGCCAGCTGGGGCCTGACAAGGGGGTACGAGCAGTACTTC. This codes for CASWGLTRGYEQYF. The gene calls are TRBV28 and TRBJ2-7; D is perhaps TRBD1 (6 bases). The V end was cut by 8 bases, the J end by 4 bases, with 18 bases between. The CDR3 runs 14 residues. Germline V CDR1 and CDR2: MDHEN, SYDVKM.

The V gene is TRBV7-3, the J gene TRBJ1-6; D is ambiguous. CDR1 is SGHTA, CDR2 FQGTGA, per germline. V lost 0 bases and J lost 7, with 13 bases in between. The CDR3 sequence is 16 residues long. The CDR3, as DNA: TGTGCCAGCAGCTTAACCTCAAGGGAAGGGAATTCACCCCTCCACTTT. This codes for CASSLTSREGNSPLHF.

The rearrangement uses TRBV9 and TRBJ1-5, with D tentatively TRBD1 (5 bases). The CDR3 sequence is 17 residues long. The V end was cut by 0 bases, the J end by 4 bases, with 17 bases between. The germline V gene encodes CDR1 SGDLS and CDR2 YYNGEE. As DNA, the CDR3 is TGTGCCAGCAGCGTAGAGGGATACAGGCAGGAGAATCAGCCCCAGCATTTT. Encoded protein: CASSVEGYRQENQPQHF.

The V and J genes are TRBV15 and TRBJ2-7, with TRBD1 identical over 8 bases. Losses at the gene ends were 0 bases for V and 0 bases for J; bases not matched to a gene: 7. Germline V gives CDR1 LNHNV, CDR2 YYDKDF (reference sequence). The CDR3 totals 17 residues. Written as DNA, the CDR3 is TGTGCCACCAGCAGAGATCGGGGACAGGCTAACTCCTACGAGCAGTACTTC. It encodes CATSRDRGQANSYEQYF.

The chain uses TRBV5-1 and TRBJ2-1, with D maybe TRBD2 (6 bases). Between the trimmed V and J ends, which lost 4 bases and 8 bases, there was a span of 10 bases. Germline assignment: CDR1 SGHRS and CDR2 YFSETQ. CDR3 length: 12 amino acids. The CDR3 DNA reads TGCGCCAGCAGCCACGCGGGGTATGAGCAGTTCTTC. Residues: CASSHAGYEQFF.

The CDR3 DNA sequence: TGTGCCAGCTATGGCCGGAATAATTCACCCCTCCACTTT. Its protein product is CASYGRNNSPLHF. This rearrangement joins TRBV6-5 to TRBJ1-6; D not resolved. CDR3 length: 13 residues. Germline V gives CDR1 MNHEY, CDR2 SVGAGI. The V gene lost 8 bases and the J gene lost 5 bases, with 10 bases spanning the gap.

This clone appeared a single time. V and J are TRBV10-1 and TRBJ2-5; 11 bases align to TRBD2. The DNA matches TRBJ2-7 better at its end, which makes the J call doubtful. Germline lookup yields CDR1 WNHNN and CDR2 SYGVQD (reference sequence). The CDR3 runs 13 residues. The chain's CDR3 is CASQLAGDYEQYF. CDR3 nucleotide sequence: TGCGCCAGCCAACTAGCGGGGGACTACGAGCAGTACTTC.

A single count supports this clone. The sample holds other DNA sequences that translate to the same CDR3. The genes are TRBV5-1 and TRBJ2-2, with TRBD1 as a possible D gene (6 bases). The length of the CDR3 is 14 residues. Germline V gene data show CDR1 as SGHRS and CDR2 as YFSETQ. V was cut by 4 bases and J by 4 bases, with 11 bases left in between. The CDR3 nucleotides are TGCGCCAGCAGCCAGGGACAAAGCACCGGGGAGCTGTTTTTT. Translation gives CASSQGQSTGELFF. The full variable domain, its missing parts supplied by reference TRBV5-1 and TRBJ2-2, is KAGVTQTPRYLIKTRGQQVTLSCSPISGHRSVSWYQQTPGQGLQFLFEYFSETQRNKGNFPGRFSGRQFSNSRSEMNVSTLELGDSALYLCASSQGQSTGELFFGEGSRLTVL.

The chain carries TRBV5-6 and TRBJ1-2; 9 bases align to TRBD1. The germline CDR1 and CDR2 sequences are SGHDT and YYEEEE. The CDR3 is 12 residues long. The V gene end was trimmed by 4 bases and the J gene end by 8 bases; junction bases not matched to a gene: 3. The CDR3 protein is CASSRTGAGYTF. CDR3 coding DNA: TGTGCCAGCAGCCGGACAGGGGCCGGCTACACCTTC.

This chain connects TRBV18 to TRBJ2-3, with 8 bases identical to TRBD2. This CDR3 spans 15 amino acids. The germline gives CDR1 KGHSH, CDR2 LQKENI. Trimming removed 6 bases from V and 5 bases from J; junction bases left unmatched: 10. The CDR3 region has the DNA TGTGCCAGCTCTCCAACGGGGGGGCCGGGAGATACGCAGTATTTT. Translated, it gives CASSPTGGPGDTQYF.

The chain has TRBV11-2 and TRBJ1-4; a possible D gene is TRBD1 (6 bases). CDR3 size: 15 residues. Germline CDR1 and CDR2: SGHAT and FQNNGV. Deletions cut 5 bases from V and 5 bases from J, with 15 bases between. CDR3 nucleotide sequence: TGTGCCAGCAGCCTCTCAGGGACACCGAATGAAAAACTGTTTTTT. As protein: CASSLSGTPNEKLFF.

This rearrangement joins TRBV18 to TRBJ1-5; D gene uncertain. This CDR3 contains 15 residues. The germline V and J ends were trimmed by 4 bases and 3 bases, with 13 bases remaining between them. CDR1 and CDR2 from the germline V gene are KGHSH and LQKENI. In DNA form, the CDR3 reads TGTGCCAGCTCACGCTGGGAGGATCTCAATCAGCCCCAGCATTTT. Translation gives CASSRWEDLNQPQHF.

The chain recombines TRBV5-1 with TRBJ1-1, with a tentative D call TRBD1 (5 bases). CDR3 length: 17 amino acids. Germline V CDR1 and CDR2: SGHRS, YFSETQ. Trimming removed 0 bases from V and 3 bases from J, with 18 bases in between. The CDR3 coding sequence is TGCGCCAGCAGCTTGGGCCAGAAGAATTGGGGGGACACTGAAGCTTTCTTT. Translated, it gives CASSLGQKNWGDTEAFF.

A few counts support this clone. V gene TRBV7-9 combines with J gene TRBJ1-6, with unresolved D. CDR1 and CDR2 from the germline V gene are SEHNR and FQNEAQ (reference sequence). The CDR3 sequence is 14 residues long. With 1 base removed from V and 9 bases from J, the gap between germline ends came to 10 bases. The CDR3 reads CASSLGTVGSPLHF. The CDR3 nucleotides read TGTGCCAGCAGCTTAGGGACCGTGGGTTCACCCCTCCACTTT.

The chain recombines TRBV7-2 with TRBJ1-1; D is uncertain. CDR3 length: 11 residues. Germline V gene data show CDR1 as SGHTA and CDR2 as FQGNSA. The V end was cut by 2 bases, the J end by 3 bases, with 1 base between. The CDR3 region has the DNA TGTGCCAGCAGCTTACACACTGAAGCTTTCTTT. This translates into CASSLHTEAFF.

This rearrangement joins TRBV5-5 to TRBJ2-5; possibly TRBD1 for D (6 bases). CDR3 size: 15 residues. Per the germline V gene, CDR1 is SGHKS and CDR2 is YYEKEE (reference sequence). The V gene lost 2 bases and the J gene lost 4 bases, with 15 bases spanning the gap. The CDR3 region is CASSLMGAVGETQYF. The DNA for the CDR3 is TGTGCCAGCAGCTTAATGGGGGCGGTAGGAGAGACCCAGTACTTC.

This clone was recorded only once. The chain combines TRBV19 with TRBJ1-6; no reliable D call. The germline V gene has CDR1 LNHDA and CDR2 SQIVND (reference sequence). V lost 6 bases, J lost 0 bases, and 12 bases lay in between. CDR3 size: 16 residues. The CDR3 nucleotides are TGTGCCAGTAGCGCGGATATCTTCTCCTATAATTCACCCCTCCACTTT. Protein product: CASSADIFSYNSPLHF.

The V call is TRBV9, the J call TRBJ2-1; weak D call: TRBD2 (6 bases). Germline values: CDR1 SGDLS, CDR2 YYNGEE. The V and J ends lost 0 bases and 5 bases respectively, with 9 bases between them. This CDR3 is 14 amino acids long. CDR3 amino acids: CASSVGERDNEQFF. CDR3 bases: TGTGCCAGCAGCGTAGGCGAGCGGGACAATGAGCAGTTCTTC.

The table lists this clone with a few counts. The CDR3: CASRQGSNQPQHF. CDR3 coding DNA: TGTGCCAGCAGACAGGGAAGCAATCAGCCCCAGCATTTT. This chain connects TRBV10-3 to TRBJ1-5, with 7 bases lining up with TRBD1. The ends lost 10 bases at V and 1 base at J; junction bases unmatched: 4. Germline V gene sequence: CDR1 ENHRY, CDR2 SYGVKD. The CDR3 contains 13 residues.